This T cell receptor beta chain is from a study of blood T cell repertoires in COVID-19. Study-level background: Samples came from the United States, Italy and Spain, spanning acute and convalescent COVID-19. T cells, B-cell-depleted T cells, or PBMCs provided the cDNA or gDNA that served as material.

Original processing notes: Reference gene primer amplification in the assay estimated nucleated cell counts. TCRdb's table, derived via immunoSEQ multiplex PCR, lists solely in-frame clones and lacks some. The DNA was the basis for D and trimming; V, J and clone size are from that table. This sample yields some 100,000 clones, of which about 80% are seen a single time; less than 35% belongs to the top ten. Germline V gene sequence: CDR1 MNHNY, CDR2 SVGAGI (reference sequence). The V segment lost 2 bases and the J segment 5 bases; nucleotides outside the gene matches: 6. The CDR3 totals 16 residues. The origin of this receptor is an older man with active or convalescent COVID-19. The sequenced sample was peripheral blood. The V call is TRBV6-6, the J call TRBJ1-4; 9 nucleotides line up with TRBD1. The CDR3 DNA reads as TGTGCCAGCAGTTACCTCCGGACAGGGGTAAATGAAAAACTGTTTTTT. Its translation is CASSYLRTGVNEKLFF.